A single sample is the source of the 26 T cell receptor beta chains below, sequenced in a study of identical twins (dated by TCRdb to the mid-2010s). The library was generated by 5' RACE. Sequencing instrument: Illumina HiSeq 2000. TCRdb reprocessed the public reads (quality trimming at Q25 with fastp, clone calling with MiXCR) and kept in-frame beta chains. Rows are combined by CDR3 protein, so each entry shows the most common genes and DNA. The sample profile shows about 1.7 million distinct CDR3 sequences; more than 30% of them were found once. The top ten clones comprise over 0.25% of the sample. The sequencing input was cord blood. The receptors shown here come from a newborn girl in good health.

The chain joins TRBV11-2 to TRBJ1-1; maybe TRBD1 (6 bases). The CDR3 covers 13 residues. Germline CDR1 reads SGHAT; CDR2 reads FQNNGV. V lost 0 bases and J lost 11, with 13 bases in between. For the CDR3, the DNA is TGTGCCAGCAGCTTAGATCGTACAGGGAGGGCTTTCTTT. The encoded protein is CASSLDRTGRAFF.

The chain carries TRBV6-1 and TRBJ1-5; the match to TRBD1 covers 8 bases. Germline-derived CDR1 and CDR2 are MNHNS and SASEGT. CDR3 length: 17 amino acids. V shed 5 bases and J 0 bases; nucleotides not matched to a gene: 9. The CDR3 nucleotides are TGTGCCAGCAGTACCCGGGGACAGGCCTTTAGCAATCAGCCCCAGCATTTT. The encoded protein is CASSTRGQAFSNQPQHF.

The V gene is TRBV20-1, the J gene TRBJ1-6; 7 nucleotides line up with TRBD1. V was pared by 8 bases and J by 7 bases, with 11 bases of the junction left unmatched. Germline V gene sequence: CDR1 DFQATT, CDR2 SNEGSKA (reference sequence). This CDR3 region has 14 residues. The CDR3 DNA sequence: TGCAGTCCGAACCAGGGGGAAAGGAATTCACCCCTCCACTTT. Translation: CSPNQGERNSPLHF.

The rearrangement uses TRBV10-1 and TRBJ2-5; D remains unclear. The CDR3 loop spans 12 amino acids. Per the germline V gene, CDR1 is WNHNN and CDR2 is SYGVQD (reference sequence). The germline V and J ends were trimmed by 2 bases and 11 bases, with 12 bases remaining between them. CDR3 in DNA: TGCGCCAGCAGTGAGGTGTTGGATATACAGTACTTC. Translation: CASSEVLDIQYF.

The CDR3 nucleotides are TGTGCCAGTGGGACTAGCGGGGGGAGCTCCTACAATGAGCAGTACTTC. This translates into CASGTSGGSSYNEQYF. This sequence joins TRBV2 and TRBJ2-1, with 15 bases lining up with TRBD2. The closer fit of TRBJ2-7 to the DNA end suggests the J call may be wrong. CDR1 is SNHLY and CDR2 is FYNNEI in the germline V gene. There are 16 residues in the CDR3.

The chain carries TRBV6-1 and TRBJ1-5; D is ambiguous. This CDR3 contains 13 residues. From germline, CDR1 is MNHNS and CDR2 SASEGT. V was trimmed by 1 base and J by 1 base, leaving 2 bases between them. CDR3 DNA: TGTGCCAGCAGTGAAGTCAGCAATCAGCCCCAGCATTTT. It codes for CASSEVSNQPQHF.

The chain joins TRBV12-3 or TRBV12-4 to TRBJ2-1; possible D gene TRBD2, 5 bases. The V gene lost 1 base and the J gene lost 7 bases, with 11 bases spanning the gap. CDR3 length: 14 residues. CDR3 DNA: TGTGCCAGCAGTTTAGACTCCACGGGAAATGAGCAGTTCTTC. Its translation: CASSLDSTGNEQFF.

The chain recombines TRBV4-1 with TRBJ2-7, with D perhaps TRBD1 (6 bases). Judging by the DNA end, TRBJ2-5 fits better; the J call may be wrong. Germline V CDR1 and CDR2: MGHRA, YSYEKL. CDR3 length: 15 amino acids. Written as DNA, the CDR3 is TGCGCCAGCAGCCGATCAGGTACAGGGAGAGAGACCCAGTACTTC. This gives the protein CASSRSGTGRETQYF.

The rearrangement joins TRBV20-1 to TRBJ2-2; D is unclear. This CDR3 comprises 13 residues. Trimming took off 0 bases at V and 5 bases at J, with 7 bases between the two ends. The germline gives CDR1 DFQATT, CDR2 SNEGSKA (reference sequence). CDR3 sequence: CSAREVATGELFF. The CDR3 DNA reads TGCAGTGCTAGAGAGGTCGCTACCGGGGAGCTGTTTTTT.

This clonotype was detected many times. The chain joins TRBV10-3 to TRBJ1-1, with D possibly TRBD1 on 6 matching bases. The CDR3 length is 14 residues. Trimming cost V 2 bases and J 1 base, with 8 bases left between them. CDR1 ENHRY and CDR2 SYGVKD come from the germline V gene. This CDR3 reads CAISEAQGNTEAFF. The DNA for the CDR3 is TGTGCCATCAGTGAGGCACAGGGGAACACTGAAGCTTTCTTT.

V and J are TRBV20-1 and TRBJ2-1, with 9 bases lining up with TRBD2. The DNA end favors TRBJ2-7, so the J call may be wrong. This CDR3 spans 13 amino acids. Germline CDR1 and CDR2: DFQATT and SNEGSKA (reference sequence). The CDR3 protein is CSERRGGNNEQYF. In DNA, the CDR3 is TGCAGTGAGCGGCGGGGGGGAAACAATGAGCAGTACTTC.

In DNA form, the CDR3 reads TGCGCCAGCAGCTTGCCGAGGCGGGGGAACACCGGGGAGCTGTTTTTT. It translates to CASSLPRRGNTGELFF. The V call is TRBV5-1, the J call TRBJ2-2; possibly TRBD2 for D (6 bases). The V gene lost 1 base and the J gene lost 1 base, with 11 bases spanning the gap. This CDR3 spans 16 amino acids. The V gene's germline CDR1 is SGHRS and CDR2 YFSETQ.

CDR3 residues: CASRRRQGANTQYF. CDR3 DNA sequence: TGTGCCAGCAGAAGGAGACAGGGGGCAAATACGCAGTATTTT. This chain links TRBV2 with TRBJ2-3; 10 bases line up with TRBD1. V lost 6 bases and J lost 7; bases outside the gene matches: 7. CDR3 size: 14 residues. Germline assignment: CDR1 SNHLY and CDR2 FYNNEI.

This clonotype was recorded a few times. This chain's CDR3 is CASSLGRLIGETQYF. As DNA, the CDR3 is TGTGCCAGCAGCTTAGGTCGGCTAATTGGAGAGACCCAGTACTTC. The chain combines TRBV7-9 with TRBJ2-5, with D hard to call. V dropped 1 base and J dropped 4 bases, with 13 bases sitting between them. CDR3 length equals 15 residues. Germline V gene data show CDR1 as SEHNR and CDR2 as FQNEAQ (reference sequence).

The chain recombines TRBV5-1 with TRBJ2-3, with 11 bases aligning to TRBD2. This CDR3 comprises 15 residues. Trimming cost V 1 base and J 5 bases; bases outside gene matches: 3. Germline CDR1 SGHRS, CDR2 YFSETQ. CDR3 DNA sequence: TGCGCCAGCAGCTTGAAAGGACTAGCGGGAGATACGCAGTATTTT. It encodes CASSLKGLAGDTQYF.

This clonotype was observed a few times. CDR3 nucleotide sequence: TGTGCCATCAGAGAAGTGGCAGCGGGGGCCGGGGAGCTGTTTTTT. Encoded protein: CAIREVAAGAGELFF. The rearrangement links TRBV10-3 to TRBJ2-2; TRBD2 agrees at 8 bases. Germline-derived CDR1 and CDR2 are ENHRY and SYGVKD. Unmatched junction bases numbered 9, after V lost 6 bases and J lost 6 bases. This CDR3 is 15 amino acids long.

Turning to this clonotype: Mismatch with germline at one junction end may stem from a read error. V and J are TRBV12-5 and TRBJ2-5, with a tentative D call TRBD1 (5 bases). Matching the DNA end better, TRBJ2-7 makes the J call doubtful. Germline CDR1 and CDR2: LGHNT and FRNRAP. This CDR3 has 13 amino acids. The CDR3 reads CASCLSDSYEQYF. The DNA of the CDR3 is TGTGCTAGTTGTTTGTCCGACAGCTACGAGCAGTACTTC.

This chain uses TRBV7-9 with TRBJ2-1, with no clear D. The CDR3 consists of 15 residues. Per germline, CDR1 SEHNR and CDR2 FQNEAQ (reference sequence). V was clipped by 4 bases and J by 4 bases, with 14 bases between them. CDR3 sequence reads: CASSSSPRSYNEQFF. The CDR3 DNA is TGTGCCAGCAGCTCGTCCCCCCGGTCTTACAATGAGCAGTTCTTC.

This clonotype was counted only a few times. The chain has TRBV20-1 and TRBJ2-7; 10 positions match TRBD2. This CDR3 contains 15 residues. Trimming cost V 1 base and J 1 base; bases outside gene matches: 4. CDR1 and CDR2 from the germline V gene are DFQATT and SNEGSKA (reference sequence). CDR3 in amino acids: CSARVAGGPSYEQYF. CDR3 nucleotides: TGCAGTGCTAGAGTAGCGGGAGGTCCTTCCTACGAGCAGTACTTC.

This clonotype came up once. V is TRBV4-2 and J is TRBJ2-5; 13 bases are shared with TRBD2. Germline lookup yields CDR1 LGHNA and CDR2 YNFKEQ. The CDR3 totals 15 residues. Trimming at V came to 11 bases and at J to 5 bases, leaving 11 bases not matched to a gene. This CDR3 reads CAGLRLAGGSETQYF. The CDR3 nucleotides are TGTGCCGGCTTGAGACTAGCGGGGGGTTCGGAGACCCAGTACTTC.

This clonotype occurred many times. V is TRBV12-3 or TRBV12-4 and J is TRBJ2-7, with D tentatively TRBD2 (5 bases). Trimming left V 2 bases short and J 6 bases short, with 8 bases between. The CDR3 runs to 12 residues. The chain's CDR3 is CASSLYRGEQYF. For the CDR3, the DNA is TGTGCCAGCAGTTTATATCGGGGCGAGCAGTACTTC.

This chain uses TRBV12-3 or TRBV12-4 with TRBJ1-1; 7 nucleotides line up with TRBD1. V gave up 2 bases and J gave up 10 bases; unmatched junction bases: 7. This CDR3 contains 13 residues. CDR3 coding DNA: TGTGCCAGCAGTTTAAGGCCAGGGGGGGCAGCTTTCTTT. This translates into CASSLRPGGAAFF.

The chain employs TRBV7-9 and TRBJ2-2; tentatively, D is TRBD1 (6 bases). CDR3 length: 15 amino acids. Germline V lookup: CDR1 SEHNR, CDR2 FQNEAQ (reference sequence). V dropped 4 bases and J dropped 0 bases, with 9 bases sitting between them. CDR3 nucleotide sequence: TGTGCCAGCAGCTCAAGGACAGCGAACACCGGGGAGCTGTTTTTT. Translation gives CASSSRTANTGELFF.

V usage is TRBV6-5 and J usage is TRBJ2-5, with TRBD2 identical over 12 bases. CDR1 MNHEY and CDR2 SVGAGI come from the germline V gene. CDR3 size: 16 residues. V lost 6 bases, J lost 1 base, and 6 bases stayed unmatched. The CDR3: CASRRTSGDFQETQYF. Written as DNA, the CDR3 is TGTGCCAGCAGGAGGACTAGCGGGGACTTCCAAGAGACCCAGTACTTC.

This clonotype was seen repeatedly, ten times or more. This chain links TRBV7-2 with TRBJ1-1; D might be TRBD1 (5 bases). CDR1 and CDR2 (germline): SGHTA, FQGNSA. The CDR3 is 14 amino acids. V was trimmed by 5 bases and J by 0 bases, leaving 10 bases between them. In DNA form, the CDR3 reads TGTGCCAGCAGCCCGGGACGGTTGAACACTGAAGCTTTCTTT. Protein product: CASSPGRLNTEAFF.

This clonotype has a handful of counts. The CDR3 here is CATSDPDSSYEQYF. The CDR3, as DNA: TGTGCCACCAGTGATCCGGACAGCTCCTACGAGCAGTACTTC. The rearrangement uses TRBV24-1 and TRBJ2-7; TRBD1 might be the D (6 bases). Looked up from germline, CDR1 is KGHDR and CDR2 is SFDVKD. The CDR3 consists of 14 residues. V was shortened by 3 bases and J by 0 bases, with 8 bases between the two germline ends.